This T cell receptor (beta chain) derives from a study of blood T cell repertoires in COVID-19. Study summary: Acute and convalescent COVID-19 specimens originated in the United States, Italy and Spain. Nucleic acid was either cDNA or gDNA, and it came from T cells, B-cell-depleted T cells, or PBMCs.

CDR1 is SGHRS and CDR2 is YFSETQ in the germline V gene. CDR3 length: 17 residues. The V and J ends lost 1 base and 0 bases, in that order; junction bases with no gene match: 6. The authors' processing: Reference gene primers were amplified, and this amplification served to estimate nucleated cell counts. The repertoire was sequenced with immunoSEQ multiplex PCR; TCRdb's copy has only in-frame clones and lacks some. The V and J calls and clone size are taken from that table; D and trimming were inferred from the DNA. The data show about 46,000 clones, with 85% to 90% seen just once and 6.5% held by the top ten.

This TCR was sampled from a man in his 60s with acute or convalescent COVID-19. V gene TRBV5-1 combines with J gene TRBJ2-1, with 8 bases fitting TRBD2. Sample: peripheral blood. The DNA of the CDR3 is TGCGCCAGCAGCTTGCTAGCGGGCGGGAGCTCCTACAATGAGCAGTTCTTC. As protein: CASSLLAGGSSYNEQFF.